A single sample gave rise to the 16 T cell receptor beta chains below, sequenced in a study of T cells in localized non-small cell lung cancer. This table comes from immunoSEQ multiplex PCR, and its TCRdb copy is limited to in-frame clones, with some not included. Of approximately 45,000 clones in the sample, 86% were seen once. Source: PBMCs, taken before any cancer treatment. The receptors stem from a man aged 35-69 years with stage II lung adenocarcinoma.

V usage is TRBV7-9 and J usage is TRBJ2-3, with no clear D. V lost 5 bases, J lost 0 bases, and 9 bases lay in between. The CDR3 is 14 residues long. Germline-derived CDR1 and CDR2 are SEHNR and FQNEAQ (reference sequence). CDR3 nucleotides: TGTGCCAGCAGCCTCCCTGGGAGCACAGATACGCAGTATTTT. Amino acid sequence: CASSLPGSTDTQYF. The variable domain in full, with the rest retrieved from reference TRBV7-9 and TRBJ2-3, is DTGVSQNPRHKITKRGQNVTFRCDPISEHNRLYWYRQTLGQGPEFLTYFQNEAQLEKSRLLSDRFSAERPKGSFSTLEIQRTEQGDSAMYLCASSLPGSTDTQYFGPGTRLTVL.

The genes are TRBV19 and TRBJ1-5; 7 bases are shared with TRBD1. Germline V CDR1 and CDR2: LNHDA, SQIVND (reference sequence). CDR3 length equals 13 residues. V trimming: 8 bases; J trimming: 4 bases; junction bases outside the gene matches: 5. CDR3 in amino acids: CASRRQGNQPQHF. In nucleotides, the CDR3 is TGTGCCAGTCGGCGACAGGGTAATCAGCCCCAGCATTTT. The variable domain in full, with the rest retrieved from reference TRBV19 and TRBJ1-5, is DGGITQSPKYLFRKEGQNVTLSCEQNLNHDAMYWYRQDPGQGLRLIYYSQIVNDFQKGDIAEGYSVSREKKESFPLTVTSAQKNPTAFYLCASRRQGNQPQHFGDGTRLSIL.

CDR3 in amino acids: CASSLRWDYEQYV. The CDR3 region has the DNA TGTGCCAGCAGCTTAAGGTGGGACTACGAGCAGTACGTC. J is TRBJ2-7 and V is TRBV11-2; D call uncertain. Deletions cut 2 bases from V and 3 bases from J, with 8 bases between. The CDR3 has 13 amino acids. Per germline, CDR1 SGHAT and CDR2 FQNNGV.

This clone was picked up one time. In the same sample, other DNA sequences code for this CDR3. The chain recombines TRBV27 with TRBJ1-5; 7 nucleotides match TRBD1. Germline-derived CDR1 and CDR2 are MNHEY and SMNVEV (reference sequence). The V and J ends lost 3 bases and 4 bases, in that order; junction bases with no gene match: 3. The CDR3 is made up of 14 amino acids. CDR3 residues: CASSFRDSNQPQHF. The CDR3 nucleotides read TGTGCCAGCAGTTTCAGGGACAGTAATCAGCCCCAGCATTTT.

CDR3 loop: CASSEARYKPNTGELFF. The CDR3 region has the DNA TGTGCCAGCAGTGAAGCGCGGTACAAACCGAACACCGGGGAGCTGTTTTTT. This chain uses TRBV6-1 with TRBJ2-2, with D unclear. From germline, CDR1 is MNHNS and CDR2 SASEGT. The CDR3 has 17 amino acids. The V and J ends lost 0 bases and 0 bases respectively, with 11 bases between them.

V gene TRBV2 combines with J gene TRBJ1-3; D remains ambiguous. This CDR3 comprises 13 residues. V shed 6 bases and J shed 2 bases, with 8 bases lying between them. Germline values: CDR1 SNHLY, CDR2 FYNNEI. The CDR3 sequence is CASRMEAGNTIYF. The DNA of the CDR3 is TGTGCCAGCAGGATGGAGGCTGGAAACACCATATATTTT.

The CDR3 region has the DNA TGTGCCATCAGTGAGTCGCAGACCCAGTACTTC. Translation: CAISESQTQYF. The V and J genes are TRBV10-3 and TRBJ2-5; no firm D call. This CDR3 has 11 amino acids. V lost 0 bases to trimming and J lost 6 bases, with 2 bases between them. The germline V gene encodes CDR1 ENHRY and CDR2 SYGVKD.

The chain carries TRBV11-2 and TRBJ2-4; possible D gene TRBD2, 6 bases. CDR3 length: 16 residues. CDR1 is SGHAT and CDR2 is FQNNGV in the germline V gene. V was trimmed by 3 bases and J by 0 bases, leaving 12 bases between them. The CDR3 DNA reads TGTGCCAGCAGCTTTTATAGCGGCATAGCCAAAAACATTCAGTACTTC. Protein: CASSFYSGIAKNIQYF.

The rearrangement uses TRBV6-5 and TRBJ1-1; weak D call: TRBD1 (5 bases). The germline gives CDR1 MNHEY, CDR2 SVGAGI. This CDR3 is built from 13 residues. The V end lost 10 bases, the J end lost 0 bases, and 12 bases lay between the germline ends. CDR3 bases: TGTGCCACTTCGACAGCGATGAACACTGAAGCTTTCTTT. Translated: CATSTAMNTEAFF.

J is TRBJ1-1 and V is TRBV30; the D gene is possibly TRBD1 (5 bases). The CDR3 covers 14 residues. CDR1 is GTSNPN, CDR2 SVGIG, per germline (reference sequence). The V gene lost 4 bases and the J gene lost 0 bases, with 12 bases spanning the gap. The DNA for the CDR3 is TGTGCCTGGAAGCCCGGGACGGTGAACACTGAAGCTTTCTTT. Residues: CAWKPGTVNTEAFF.

This clone was counted once. J is TRBJ2-2 and V is TRBV6-1; D is undetermined. Trimming stripped 1 base from V and 7 bases from J, with 25 bases between. The CDR3 covers 19 residues. Germline CDR1 MNHNS, CDR2 SASEGT. CDR3 region: CASSEVPPVGLGLIGELFF. The DNA for the CDR3 is TGTGCCAGCAGTGAAGTTCCCCCAGTTGGGCTAGGATTGATCGGGGAGCTGTTTTTT.

This clone was seen only once. This rearrangement joins TRBV5-4 to TRBJ2-6, with no clear D. CDR1 is SGHNT, CDR2 YYREEE, per germline (reference sequence). V gave up 3 bases and J gave up 0 bases, with 7 bases separating them. This CDR3 comprises 15 residues. CDR3 residues: CASSSRDSGANVLTF. In DNA, the CDR3 is TGTGCCAGCAGCTCAAGGGACTCTGGGGCCAACGTCCTGACTTTC.

The J gene is TRBJ2-1, the V gene TRBV5-6; 7 nucleotides line up with TRBD1. CDR1 SGHDT and CDR2 YYEEEE come from the germline V gene. The CDR3 is made up of 14 amino acids. V gave up 3 bases and J gave up 6 bases; unmatched junction bases: 6. CDR3 protein: CASSSLDRINEQFF. CDR3 nucleotide sequence: TGTGCCAGCAGCTCCCTGGACAGGATCAATGAGCAGTTCTTC.

This clone was seen just once. The rearrangement links TRBV9 to TRBJ2-3, with a weak D call TRBD2 (5 bases). Germline loops: CDR1 SGDLS, CDR2 YYNGEE. The CDR3 runs 14 residues. Trimming took 0 bases from V and 4 from J, leaving 9 bases between them. The CDR3 nucleotides are TGTGCCAGCAGCGTAGATATAGCGCCAGATACGCAGTATTTT. Protein sequence: CASSVDIAPDTQYF.

The CDR3 loop reads CASSYPGTSEAFF. The CDR3 DNA reads TGTGCCAGCAGTTACCCAGGGACAAGTGAAGCTTTCTTT. The rearrangement uses TRBV6-5 and TRBJ1-1; the D gene is possibly TRBD1 (6 bases). Between the trimmed V and J ends, which lost 2 bases and 7 bases, there was a span of 11 bases. The CDR3 runs 13 residues. The germline V gene has CDR1 MNHEY and CDR2 SVGAGI.

CDR3 protein: CASSDYQETQYF. The CDR3 DNA reads TGTGCCAGCTCTGACTATCAAGAGACCCAGTACTTC. The chain joins TRBV18 to TRBJ2-5; weak D call: TRBD2 (5 bases). The CDR3 consists of 12 residues. Trimming pared 6 bases from V and 2 bases from J, leaving 7 bases between. Germline lookup yields CDR1 KGHSH and CDR2 LQKENI. The entire variable domain, with the rest obtained from reference TRBV18 and TRBJ2-5, is as follows: NAGVMQNPRHLVRRRGQEARLRCSPMKGHSHVYWYRQLPEEGLKFMVYLQKENIIDESGMPKERFSAEFPKEGPSILRIQQVVRGDSAAYFCASSDYQETQYFGPGTRLLVL.